Sequencing of this TCR beta chain was carried out in a study of blood T cells in healthy people across ages. Next came a second PCR, run for about 6 to 12 cycles, which used a sample-barcoded 5' primer along with a J-beta primer mix. TCRdb re-called the 5' RACE reads through MiXCR, storing one row per CDR3 protein. Of 1.8 million or so distinct CDR3 sequences in the sample, around 42% were seen once. This clonotype came up a few times. The CDR3 sequence is 14 residues long. V was clipped by 5 bases and J by 6 bases, with 14 bases between them. The sample consisted of blood. The origin of this receptor is a human donor in good health. The chain employs TRBV12-3 or TRBV12-4 and TRBJ1-5, with unresolved D. CDR3 in DNA: TGTGCCAGCAGTCTAACTGTGGCGGGTCAGCCCCAGCATTTT. Amino acid sequence: CASSLTVAGQPQHF.